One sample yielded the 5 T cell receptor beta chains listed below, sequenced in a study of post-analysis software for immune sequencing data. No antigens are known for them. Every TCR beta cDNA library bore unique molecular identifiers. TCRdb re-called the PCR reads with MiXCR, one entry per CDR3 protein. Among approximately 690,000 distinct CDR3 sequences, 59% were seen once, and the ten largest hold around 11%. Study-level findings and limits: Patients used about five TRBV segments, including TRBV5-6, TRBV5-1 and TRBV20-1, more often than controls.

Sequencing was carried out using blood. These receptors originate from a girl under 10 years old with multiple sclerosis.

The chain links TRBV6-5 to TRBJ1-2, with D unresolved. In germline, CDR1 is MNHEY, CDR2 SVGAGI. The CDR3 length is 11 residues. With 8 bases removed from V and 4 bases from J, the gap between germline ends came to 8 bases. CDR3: CASANVYGYTF. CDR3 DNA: TGTGCCAGCGCAAACGTCTATGGCTACACCTTC.

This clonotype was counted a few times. The CDR3 coding sequence is TGTGCCAGCTCCAATGGGGGCGATGAGCAGTTCTTC. Translated: CASSNGGDEQFF. The rearrangement uses TRBV7-9 and TRBJ2-1, with a tentative D call TRBD1 (6 bases). This CDR3 is 12 amino acids long. CDR1 is SEHNR and CDR2 is FQNEAQ in the germline V gene (reference sequence). Trimming pared 8 bases from V and 8 bases from J, leaving 13 bases between.

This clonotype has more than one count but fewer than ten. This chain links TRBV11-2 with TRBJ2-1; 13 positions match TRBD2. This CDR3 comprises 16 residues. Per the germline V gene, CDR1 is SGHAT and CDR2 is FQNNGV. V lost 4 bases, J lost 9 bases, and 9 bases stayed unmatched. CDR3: CASSSFSGLAGVEQFF. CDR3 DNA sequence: TGTGCCAGCAGCTCCTTTTCCGGACTAGCGGGGGTTGAGCAGTTCTTC.

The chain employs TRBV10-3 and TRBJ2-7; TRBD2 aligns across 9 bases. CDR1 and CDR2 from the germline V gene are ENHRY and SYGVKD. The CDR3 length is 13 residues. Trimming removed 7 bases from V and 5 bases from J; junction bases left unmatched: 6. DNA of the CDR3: TGTGCCATCACTGGACTAGCGAGCGACGAGCAGTACTTC. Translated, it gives CAITGLASDEQYF.

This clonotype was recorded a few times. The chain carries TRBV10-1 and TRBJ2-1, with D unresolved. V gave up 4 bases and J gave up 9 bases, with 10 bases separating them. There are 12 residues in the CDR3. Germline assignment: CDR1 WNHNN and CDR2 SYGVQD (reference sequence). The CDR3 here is CASSVFLSEQFF. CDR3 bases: TGCGCCAGCAGTGTTTTCTTAAGTGAGCAGTTCTTC.